This TCR beta chain was retrieved from a study of T cell changes during pregnancy in multiple sclerosis (dated by TCRdb to between 2018 and 2020). At the level of the whole study: The study looked at changes in the T cell repertoire across pregnancy in women with multiple sclerosis.

The CDR3, cysteine through phenylalanine, is 16 amino acids long. Just CDR3 DNA is preserved here, 48 bases in frame from base 1. For this chain, trimming is 6 bases at the V end and 4 bases at the J end, and the number of junction bases without a gene match is 9. As encoded in the germline V gene (reference sequence), CDR1 is MNHEY while CDR2 is SMNVEV. About this clone: The antigen it binds to is not known. The sample holds no much larger clone one base away, and base qualities are not on file.

The method behind the library was the immunoSEQ multiplex PCR assay. Held by TCRdb, this immuneACCESS table contains in-frame sequences only and omits some clones. Under half of the omission traces to an unresolved V gene where checked; the cause of the rest is unknown. This sample lists about 70,000 clones; around 94% were detected once. The ten largest make up 0.58% of the sample. This clonotype originated in a female donor with multiple sclerosis, enrolled in a pregnancy study. The sample was peripheral blood, taken in the third trimester of pregnancy. The sequence links TRBV27 to TRBJ1-3; 10 of the junction bases match TRBD1. The DNA sequence is as follows: TGTGCCAGCAGCGAGCTGGGACAGGGGAAGGGAAACACCATATATTTT. This codes for CASSELGQGKGNTIYF.